This record concerns one T cell receptor (beta chain) sequence. This clone was recorded only once. This clone's antigen is unknown. No clone much larger than this one lies a single base away; base qualities are absent. The collaborating institutions used their own protocols to collect whole blood in K2EDTA tubes. For TCRbeta analysis, collaborators shipped samples in one of three forms: frozen whole blood, isolated PBMCs, or DNA extracted from either of those sample types. TCRbeta CDR3 regions were amplified from genomic DNA using the immunoSEQ Assay, a bias-controlled multiplex PCR. Under the source paper's analysis protocol: The number of nucleated cells in each sample was estimated from the amplification of reference gene primers within the assay. To quantify the absolute abundance of each unique TCRbeta CDR3 rearrangement, sequence reads were collapsed and filtered. For each sample, productive Simpson clonality was calculated by taking the square root of Simpson's diversity index across productive rearrangements. TCRdb re-hosts the immuneACCESS table, in-frame sequences only. Its copies lack some clones; in the studies checked, an unresolved V gene accounts for under half of them, and the cause for the rest is not known. That table is the source of V, J and clone size, and D and trimming were worked out from the DNA. In all, the sample holds 130,000 to 150,000 clones, and over 80% of those were seen once. Roughly 2.9% of the sample rests with the top ten.

These data originate in a study of blood T cell repertoires in COVID-19 (dated by TCRdb to about 2020). Regarding the complete study: The collaborator samples originated in the United States, Italy and Spain and spanned the acute and convalescent phases of COVID-19. Subjects who had been exposed to COVID-19, were actively infected with it, or had recovered from it provided the deeply sampled blood TCRbeta repertoires that made up the dataset. A de-identified subject ID, COVID-19 status, age in years and sex were almost always included in the sample metadata. Where available, HLA class I and class II types were taken from metadata supplied by the sample provider and were not determined by assay-based typing. The samples were drawn from the first 160 participants of the ongoing ImmuneRACE study and from 950 to 1,500 subjects provided by 6 global collaborators. The material from the prospective study consisted of cDNA or gDNA derived from T cells, B-cell-depleted T cells, or PBMCs. A freely available public database, intended as a resource for researchers studying the immune response to SARS-CoV-2, is where the repertoires were released.

On the study overall, not on this receptor specifically: Clinical and demographic metadata were provided uncurated, with the amount varying by source and participant.

The germline V gene sets CDR1 to SNHLY and CDR2 to FYNNEI. Spanning cysteine to phenylalanine, the CDR3 consists of 19 amino acids. The sequence is cut down to CDR3 DNA, 57 bases in frame from base 1. The junction shows trimming of 4 bases on V and 3 bases on J, and the gene matches do not reach 14 bases of it. The sequence came from a middle-aged woman with active or convalescent COVID-19. Sample: peripheral blood. The sequence links TRBV2 to TRBJ2-5; the central 13 bases match TRBD2. The base sequence is TGTGCCAGCAGTGGTTGGATCAGGACTAGCGGGAGAGTTGAAGAGACCCAGTACTTC. Translated, this is CASSGWIRTSGRVEETQYF.